Sequencing of this T cell receptor beta chain was carried out in a study of human T cells and chemical hapten exposure. Study-level points and caveats: Expanded TCR counts at PT1 went up together with patch test score, a positive correlation.

This clonotype has more than one count but fewer than ten. Its antigen is not identified. The germline V gene encodes CDR1 KGHSH and CDR2 LQKENI. V shed 4 bases, J shed 6 bases, and the junction held 8 bases outside the gene matches. There are 14 residues in the CDR3. Attachment of unique molecular identifiers to individual cDNA molecules was performed in the library. Original processing methods: Samples contained a median of about 96,000 TCRs, with a range of roughly 20,000 to 690,600. TCRdb called the RACE reads again in MiXCR, with one record for every CDR3 protein. V and J calls and clone size were set by TCRdb, not the authors. The repertoire consists of 55,000 to 75,000 distinct CDR3 sequences, with around 12% occurring once and the leading ten covering 2% to 2.5%. Time point defined: patch test 3, about 24 weeks after DPC sensitization. The treatment here: therapeutic diphenylcyclopropenone sensitization with weekly scalp DPC. At every patch-test visit, blood was drawn before the patch test was applied.

This material consisted of whole blood, taken in connection with sensitization to the hapten diphenylcyclopropenone (DPC). This receptor was identified in a man aged 25 to 45 with alopecia areata. Some clones in this sample may be carry-over from other donors' samples. The V gene is TRBV18, the J gene TRBJ2-7, with TRBD1 identical over 8 bases. CDR3 in DNA: TGTGCCAGCTCACTCGCAGGACAGGGAAGCGAGCAGTACTTC. Encoded protein: CASSLAGQGSEQYF.